This is a list of T cell receptor beta chains from one sample in a study of Graves' ophthalmopathy and Graves' hyperthyroidism. In TCRdb, the multiplex PCR reads were re-called with MiXCR into one record per CDR3 protein. The sample contains about 700,000 distinct CDR3 sequences, 40% of which appear only once. What was sequenced was peripheral blood. The receptors here all came from an adult man with Graves' ophthalmopathy. The CDR3 runs from the conserved cysteine through the conserved F or W. Fields, in order: D gene, clone size, V gene, J gene, CDR3 DNA, CDR3 protein. The D gene is left open where the match is weak. Size tells how often a clone was seen (once, few, many) or the class of an expanded clone, and some rows leave it out.

TRBD1,many,TRBV7-9,TRBJ1-3,TGTGCCAGCAGCTCCGGGACAGGACCGGGAGGAAACACCATATATTTT,CASSSGTGPGGNTIYF
-,-,TRBV7-8,TRBJ1-5,TGTGCCAGCAGCTTAGACTGGGGGGACTACAATGAGCATTTT,CASSLDWGDYNEHF
-,-,TRBV20-1,TRBJ1-4,TGCAGTGCTAGATACCCTCGGGTGGGTGAAAAACTGTTTTTT,CSARYPRVGEKLFF
-,-,TRBV20-1,TRBJ2-7,TGCAGTGCTACCCCCGGGACGGGCCCCTACGAGCAGTACTTC,CSATPGTGPYEQYF
-,few,TRBV19,TRBJ2-2,TGTGCCACCACCGGGACCGCGAACACCGGGGAGCTGTTTTTT,CATTGTANTGELFF
-,many,TRBV7-6,TRBJ1-1,TGTGCCAGCAGCTCCGGGGAACAGGCCCACACTGAAGCTTTCTTT,CASSSGEQAHTEAFF
TRBD1,-,TRBV25-1,TRBJ2-5,TGTGCCACCCAGCGACAGGGTGGCCAAGAGACCCAGTACTTC,CATQRQGGQETQYF
-,-,TRBV9,TRBJ1-5,TGTGCCAGCAGCGTAGGGGACGGCAAGCAGCCCCAGCATTTT,CASSVGDGKQPQHF
TRBD2,many,TRBV20-1,TRBJ2-7,TGCAGCGCCCGGGAGGGTCCTTACGAGCAGTACTTC,CSAREGPYEQYF
TRBD1,many,TRBV9,TRBJ2-7,TGTGCCAGCAGCGTAGGGCCAGGGGGCGAGCAGTACTTC,CASSVGPGGEQYF
-,few,TRBV20-1,TRBJ2-5,TGCAGTGCTAGAGATTGGAAGACCCAGTACTTC,CSARDWKTQYF
-,few,TRBV9,TRBJ1-1,TGTGCCAGCAGCCCGGGTACGACTGAAGCTTTCTTT,CASSPGTTEAFF
-,many,TRBV29-1,TRBJ2-5,TGCAGCGTTCCAAGTGGGAGTTGGGGGACCCAGTACTTC,CSVPSGSWGTQYF